The clone carrying this TCR beta chain was seen a few times. Its cognate antigen is unknown. This specimen comes from a study of T-cell reconstitution after alpha-beta-depleted transplantation in children. Study outcomes and limitations: Several patients had high TCRbeta diversity at day 60; it came from surviving recipient T cells and thymic progenitors. Alpha-beta T cells about two months after transplant reportedly derived from several hundred expanded graft clones.

Researchers prepared the TCRbeta library using unique molecular identifiers, the study reports. TCRdb independently ran MiXCR on the PCR reads; one entry per CDR3 protein. The profile shows fewer than 250,000 distinct CDR3 sequences, roughly a sixth of them singletons. The source of this sequence is a male patient under 10 years old who had a stem cell transplant for acute lymphoblastic leukemia, so the T cells may come from the graft donor. The sequencing used PBMCs, mostly from graft donor cells, collected 360 days after TCRalphabeta/CD19-depleted stem cell transplant.

The CDR3 DNA sequence: TGTGCCAGCAGCAAACGGACCCCCCGAGGCACCGGGGAGCTGTTTTTT. Translation: CASSKRTPRGTGELFF. The chain recombines TRBV21-1 with TRBJ2-2; TRBD1 is taken as the D call from the table, unchecked against the DNA. TRBV21-1 is annotated as a pseudogene. This CDR3 has 16 amino acids.